The 20 T cell receptor beta chains given below trace back to one sample, sequenced in a study of T cells after yellow fever vaccination. TCRdb analysed the 5' RACE reads with MiXCR anew, one entry per CDR3 protein. The sample includes a few hundred thousand distinct CDR3 sequences, 3% to 3.5% of them seen just once. The sequenced sample was CD4+ T cells sorted from PBMCs, obtained 10 days after the yellow fever booster vaccination. These receptors were collected from a man between 18 and 29 years old who received the YFV17D yellow fever vaccine.

This clonotype has more than one count but fewer than ten. This chain uses TRBV18 with TRBJ1-5, with TRBD1 matching 7 bases. CDR3 length: 15 amino acids. Trimming cost V 3 bases and J 4 bases; bases outside gene matches: 6. Germline loops: CDR1 KGHSH, CDR2 LQKENI. CDR3 nucleotides: TGTGCCAGCTCACCCCTCGGGACAGCTAATCAGCCCCAGCATTTT. Protein sequence: CASSPLGTANQPQHF.

This clonotype was counted between two and nine times. The J gene is TRBJ2-1, the V gene TRBV5-1; 8 bases agree with TRBD1. CDR1 and CDR2 from the germline V gene are SGHRS and YFSETQ. This CDR3 has 17 amino acids. The ends lost 4 bases at V and 6 bases at J; junction bases unmatched: 15. CDR3 in amino acids: CASSPPPRGRVFNEQFF. In DNA form, the CDR3 reads TGCGCCAGCAGCCCACCTCCCAGGGGGCGTGTTTTCAATGAGCAGTTCTTC.

This clonotype was seen repeatedly, ten times or more. The gene calls are TRBV27 and TRBJ2-1; tentatively, D is TRBD1 (5 bases). The CDR3 totals 14 residues. Germline V gene data show CDR1 as MNHEY and CDR2 as SMNVEV (reference sequence). V was trimmed by 1 base and J by 8 bases, leaving 12 bases between them. CDR3 nucleotides: TGTGCCAGCAGTTTATGGGGCAGTATCGATGAGCAGTTCTTC. Translation gives CASSLWGSIDEQFF.

The chain has TRBV11-2 and TRBJ2-7; no definite D call. Germline lookup yields CDR1 SGHAT and CDR2 FQNNGV. The length of the CDR3 is 14 residues. V shed 7 bases and J shed 0 bases, with 13 bases lying between them. CDR3 sequence (DNA): TGTGCCAGCACCCCTTTGCGAGTCTCCTACGAGCAGTACTTC. It codes for CASTPLRVSYEQYF.

This clonotype appeared a few times. The genes are TRBV10-3 and TRBJ1-5, with a possible D match to TRBD1 (6 bases). This CDR3 region has 15 residues. CDR1 ENHRY and CDR2 SYGVKD come from the germline V gene. Trimming stripped 0 bases from V and 4 bases from J, with 10 bases between. The CDR3 here is CAISESGQRNQPQHF. The CDR3 DNA reads TGTGCCATCAGTGAGTCCGGACAGCGAAATCAGCCCCAGCATTTT.

The chain employs TRBV10-3 and TRBJ1-5, with D maybe TRBD1 (5 bases). From germline, CDR1 is ENHRY and CDR2 SYGVKD. The CDR3 totals 12 residues. Trimming pared 4 bases from V and 7 bases from J, leaving 8 bases between. The CDR3 sequence: CAISGGTQPQHF. As DNA, the CDR3 is TGTGCCATCAGTGGGGGGACCCAGCCCCAGCATTTT.

This clonotype was recorded at least ten times. The rearrangement links TRBV7-9 to TRBJ2-2, with D uncertain. Germline V lookup: CDR1 SEHNR, CDR2 FQNEAQ (reference sequence). V gave up 3 bases and J gave up 6 bases, with 8 bases separating them. The CDR3 is made up of 13 amino acids. The CDR3 DNA follows: TGTGCCAGCAGCTTCAGGTTATCCGGGGAGCTGTTTTTT. This codes for CASSFRLSGELFF.

Only a few counts were recorded for this clonotype. The V and J genes are TRBV4-2 and TRBJ2-5, with a possible D match to TRBD2 (6 bases). The CDR3 sequence is 16 residues long. Germline V lookup: CDR1 LGHNA, CDR2 YNFKEQ. Deletions cut 0 bases from V and 0 bases from J, with 11 bases between. CDR3 DNA: TGTGCCAGCAGCCAAGAGTGGCGGGGCGACCAAGAGACCCAGTACTTC. It yields the protein CASSQEWRGDQETQYF.

Note on this clonotype: This may arise from a read error, as a much more abundant clone is one base away. The chain has TRBV7-3 and TRBJ2-2; TRBD2 is a possible D gene (6 bases). The CDR3 is 16 residues long. The germline V gene encodes CDR1 SGHTA and CDR2 FQGTGA. DNA of the CDR3: TGTGCCAGCAGCCCGATCGGGGGTCAGAACACCGGGGAGCTGATTTTT. Its translation: CASSPIGGQNTGELIF.

The table lists this clonotype with many counts. This CDR3 is CASWGWTGKTEAFF. The CDR3 DNA sequence: TGTGCCAGCTGGGGGTGGACGGGTAAAACTGAAGCTTTCTTT. The rearrangement joins TRBV12-3 or TRBV12-4 to TRBJ1-1; tentative D call: TRBD1 (5 bases). With 8 bases removed from V and 5 bases from J, the gap between germline ends came to 18 bases. The CDR3 consists of 14 residues.

This clonotype was seen more than once but under ten times. The V gene is TRBV6-2 or TRBV6-3, the J gene TRBJ2-3; D is undetermined. Germline V gene sequence: CDR1 MNHEY, CDR2 SVGEGT. The CDR3 loop spans 14 amino acids. V was shortened by 2 bases and J by 4 bases, with 10 bases between the two germline ends. The CDR3 DNA reads as TGTGCCAGCAGTTACCTGGTTTCCGCAGATACGCAGTATTTT. Translated: CASSYLVSADTQYF.

J is TRBJ2-3 and V is TRBV9; 9 bases are shared with TRBD2. Germline V gene lookup returns CDR1 SGDLS and CDR2 YYNGEE. This CDR3 has 16 residues. Germline trimming cut 4 bases from V and 3 bases from J; bases unmatched to any gene: 9. For the CDR3, the DNA is TGTGCCAGCAGCTCGCGGGGGGGACCGCATACAGATACGCAGTATTTT. It yields the protein CASSSRGGPHTDTQYF.

This clonotype was detected a few times. The CDR3 bases are TGTGCCAGCAGCCCCGTTGGTCTTCTTGGCACCTTC. It yields the protein CASSPVGLLGTF. This sequence joins TRBV6-2 or TRBV6-3 and TRBJ1-2; D not certain. V gave up 6 bases and J gave up 13 bases, with 18 bases separating them. This CDR3 is built from 12 residues. Germline V lookup: CDR1 MNHEY, CDR2 SVGEGT.

This clonotype was seen a handful of times. The chain couples TRBV6-5 to TRBJ1-3, with D hard to call. Germline CDR1 is MNHEY and CDR2 is SVGAGI. Trimming pared 0 bases from V and 2 bases from J, leaving 8 bases between. The CDR3 is made up of 15 amino acids. As DNA, the CDR3 is TGTGCCAGCAGTTACTCAAGGGCTCCTGGAAACACCATATATTTT. It translates to CASSYSRAPGNTIYF.

A few counts support this clonotype. The chain is built from TRBV5-1 and TRBJ1-6, with 8 bases that match TRBD1. With 4 bases clipped from V and 6 bases from J, the junction kept 9 bases outside the gene matches. This CDR3 is 16 amino acids long. Germline values: CDR1 SGHRS, CDR2 YFSETQ. The CDR3 region is CASSPGQGPFNSPLHF. In DNA, the CDR3 is TGCGCCAGCAGCCCAGGACAGGGTCCCTTTAATTCACCCCTCCACTTT.

This clonotype was found a few times. This chain joins TRBV19 and TRBJ1-2; perhaps TRBD1 as D (6 bases). CDR1 LNHDA and CDR2 SQIVND come from the germline V gene (reference sequence). The CDR3 extends over 17 amino acids. Trimming pared 5 bases from V and 5 bases from J, leaving 24 bases between. The CDR3 nucleotides are TGTGCCAGTAGTTCCCTACCCCTTGGACAGAGACAGTATGGCTACACCTTC. This translates into CASSSLPLGQRQYGYTF.

V usage is TRBV7-8 and J usage is TRBJ1-1, with 7 bases fitting TRBD1. This CDR3 has 15 amino acids. Germline values: CDR1 SGHVS, CDR2 FQNEAQ. V was pared by 1 base and J by 5 bases, with 7 bases of the junction left unmatched. The CDR3 nucleotides are TGTGCCAGCAGCTTAGGAGCTACAGGGGAGACTGAAGCTTTCTTT. Translating it yields CASSLGATGETEAFF.

This clonotype was detected a few times. This sequence joins TRBV7-2 and TRBJ1-1; the match to TRBD1 covers 8 bases. Germline CDR1 is SGHTA and CDR2 is FQGNSA. The CDR3 length is 16 residues. With 4 bases clipped from V and 4 bases from J, the junction kept 11 bases outside the gene matches. The CDR3 DNA reads TGTGCCAGCAGCTCGTTCCCCAGGGGGCGCGGCACTGAAGCTTTCTTT. Translating gives CASSSFPRGRGTEAFF.

This clonotype was observed many times. The chain is built from TRBV5-4 and TRBJ1-3; 7 nucleotides agree with TRBD1. Trimming removed 0 bases from V and 8 bases from J; junction bases left unmatched: 11. Germline CDR1 is SGHNT and CDR2 is YYREEE (reference sequence). The CDR3 has 16 residues. For the CDR3, the DNA is TGTGCCAGCAGCTTGGCCGGGGGACAGACGCGGCACACCATATATTTT. Its protein is CASSLAGGQTRHTIYF.

This sequence joins TRBV6-5 and TRBJ2-5, with D possibly being TRBD1 (6 bases). The CDR3 extends over 16 amino acids. Trimming cost V 2 bases and J 0 bases, with 13 bases left between them. Germline assignment: CDR1 MNHEY and CDR2 SVGAGI. Here the CDR3 reads CASSYGKNRDQETQYF. CDR3 nucleotide sequence: TGTGCCAGCAGTTACGGCAAAAACAGGGACCAAGAGACCCAGTACTTC.